The present entry profiles one T cell receptor beta chain with its context. Its antigen remains unidentified. Base qualities are not recorded, but no much larger clone differs from it by a single base. Only healthy Caucasian donors were included. The twin cohort comprised three pairs of female monozygotic twins, all aged roughly 18 to 29 years. Peripheral blood mononuclear cells were used as the source from which RNA for TCR libraries was isolated. These data originate in a study of identical twins (dated by TCRdb to the mid-2010s). For context, the study as a whole: The study deep-sequenced TCR alpha and beta repertoires from monozygotic twins, unrelated adults of various ages and cord blood to test whether fetal clonotypes persist. Replicate twin experiments were performed at different times using different library preparation protocols to rule out contamination.

Library method: 5' RACE. The instrument was an Illumina HiSeq 2000. Template switching introduced a universal primer binding site; the final cDNA contained a unique molecular identifier, enabling accurate counting of TCR cDNA molecules. First-strand cDNA for TCR alpha and beta chains was synthesized from specific primers in the conserved constant-segment region. Each cDNA library was double barcoded, with a SMART-Mk sample barcode plus Illumina barcodes, to control for contamination. TruSeq adapter sequences along with Illumina sample barcodes were introduced in two successive PCR steps. Sequencing of the TCR alpha and beta cDNA libraries was done on the Illumina HiSeq platform using custom primers. Per the original workflow: Raw reads were processed with MiGEC to extract unique molecular identifiers, and MiXCR was used to determine CDR3 positions. For each individual, recombination models were inferred using an EM algorithm with the repgenHMM and IGoR tools. The tcR package in R was used for shared clonotype analysis, with sharing normalized by the product of cloneset sizes. To study raw recombination without the effects of thymic and clonal selection, out-of-frame nonproductive sequences were analyzed. The public reads were run again by TCRdb, first through fastp at Q25 and then through MiXCR, and only productive beta chains were kept. Entries that share a CDR3 protein sequence are merged under the most common genes and DNA. For this entry, the V and J calls and clone size follow TCRdb and not the study's own pipeline. For this sample there are hundreds of thousands of distinct CDR3 sequences; approximately 22% appear just once. Around 4.4% of the sample comes from the top ten.

The full study reports these points: In monozygotic twins, recombination models systematically underestimated out-of-frame TCR alpha sharing, but the models matched the sharing seen between unrelated individuals. Invariant T cells such as MAIT and iNKT could partly confound zero-insertion analyses, though diverse VJ usage argued against this for most clonotypes. Conclusions relied on cross-sectional statistical analysis, since the same donors could not be followed over many years. Fewer insertions were carried by abundant cord blood beta clonotypes, a similar but weaker trend appeared in young adult naive repertoires, and no such trend appeared in memory repertoires. The excess sharing between twins in beta out-of-frame sequences was weaker because fewer shared sequences reduced the signal-to-noise ratio. Compared with coincidental sharing between unrelated individuals, out-of-frame TCR alpha sequences shared between twins had an excess of sequences with low generation probability.

V is clipped by 7 bases and J by 3 bases, and the sequence between their germline boundaries is 17 bases long. The CDR3 runs 15 residues from the cysteine to the phenylalanine. Only the CDR3 portion is preserved as DNA: 45 bases, with reading frame beginning at the first base. From the germline V gene, CDR1 is SGHRS and CDR2 is YFSETQ. Separately, the same data were catalogued under a study of T cells expressing NK-cell markers. That second report states: Several donors provided sorted CD3+CD56+NKG2C+, CD3+CD56+NKG2C- and CD3+CD56-NKG2C+ T-cell subsets, whose TCR beta-chain repertoires were profiled. Of the eight sequenced donors, seven were found to be HCMV-seropositive and one was found to be HCMV-seronegative. To restrict sorting to alphabetaTCR-expressing T cells, an anti-gammadeltaTCR antibody was added in several experiments. In several donors, the dominant CD3+CD56+NKG2C+ clonotypes were found to rank among the top 10 CD8+ clonotypes and to make up 1.0-7.0% of CD8+ T cells. Those dominant clonotypes were again the most abundant among CD3+CD56-NKG2C+ cells in a handful of donors, at about 25-65%. It remained unclear whether the expanded NKG2C-expressing T cell clones were specific for HCMV antigens. Randomly selected healthy volunteers, three men and five women, were used as the eight sequenced donors. To determine HCMV serostatus, a commercial ELISA kit was used to detect HCMV-specific IgG in serum. Bulk peripheral blood T-cell repertoires were additionally sequenced from unsorted PBMC for 5 or 6 donors. Reads were demultiplexed and grouped by UMI with MIGEC, and clonotypes were assembled and quantified with MiTCR. Only TCR cDNA sequences supported by at least two reads were kept to exclude erroneous sequences. The tcR package was used for downstream repertoire analysis, and clonotypes were matched across fractions by CDR3 nucleotide sequence plus V segment. Antigen specificity was annotated against VDJdb with VDJmatch, allowing one amino acid substitution in CDR3.

The rearranged chain carries TRBV5-1 and TRBJ2-1, with the D gene not clear enough to name. Sequencing was done on a sample of PBMCs. This receptor was taken from a woman aged 18-29 years in good health. The CDR3 protein is CASRPHPLFYNEQFF. The DNA reads TGCGCCAGCCGGCCCCACCCTCTTTTCTACAATGAGCAGTTCTTC. With the rest looked up from the reference TRBV5-1 and TRBJ2-1 genes rather than sequenced, the full variable domain is KAGVTQTPRYLIKTRGQQVTLSCSPISGHRSVSWYQQTPGQGLQFLFEYFSETQRNKGNFPGRFSGRQFSNSRSEMNVSTLELGDSALYLCASRPHPLFYNEQFFGPGTRLTVL.